This passage covers 12 T cell receptor beta chains from one sample sequenced in a study of blood T cells in healthy people across ages. A second PCR of 7 to 11 cycles used a sample-barcoded 5' primer and a J-beta primer mix. TCRdb reprocessed the 5' RACE reads with MiXCR, giving one entry per CDR3 protein. Seen here are about 800,000 distinct CDR3 sequences, just under 25% observed once, and the top ten hold roughly 3.8%. This sample also belongs to another study, concerning T cells of mothers and their children.

Sequencing used blood. Receptor source: a boy aged 5-17 years in good health.

This clonotype was found a few times. This sequence joins TRBV4-1 and TRBJ2-1; D gene ambiguous. The germline CDR1 and CDR2 sequences are MGHRA and YSYEKL. The germline V and J ends were trimmed by 4 bases and 6 bases, with 22 bases remaining between them. The CDR3 length is 17 residues. The CDR3 loop reads CASSPLGVARGTNEQFF. The CDR3 DNA reads TGCGCCAGCAGCCCCCTCGGTGTAGCCCGCGGAACCAATGAGCAGTTCTTC.

There are a few counts of this clonotype. J is TRBJ2-7 and V is TRBV5-6; D uncertain. Trimming pared 4 bases from V and 4 bases from J, leaving 6 bases between. The V gene's germline CDR1 is SGHDT and CDR2 YYEEEE. The CDR3 is 11 residues long. CDR3 protein: CASSGVYEQYF. CDR3 DNA: TGTGCCAGCAGCGGCGTTTACGAGCAGTACTTC.

This clonotype was seen only once. J is TRBJ1-4 and V is TRBV15; D is perhaps TRBD1 (6 bases). This CDR3 has 15 amino acids. Germline V gives CDR1 LNHNV, CDR2 YYDKDF (reference sequence). With 3 bases removed from V and 7 bases from J, the gap between germline ends came to 15 bases. CDR3 residues: CATSRTGWDFEKLFF. The CDR3 region has the DNA TGTGCCACCAGCAGGACAGGTTGGGATTTTGAAAAACTGTTTTTT.

The chain uses TRBV7-2 and TRBJ1-1, with 7 bases fitting TRBD1. The CDR3 totals 14 residues. Trimming cost V 5 bases and J 4 bases; bases outside gene matches: 7. Germline loops: CDR1 SGHTA, CDR2 FQGNSA. In DNA form, the CDR3 reads TGTGCCAGCAGCCGGACAGGCGTGGGCACTGAAGCTTTCTTT. It yields the protein CASSRTGVGTEAFF.

The chain is built from TRBV2 and TRBJ1-1; D unresolved. Germline lookup yields CDR1 SNHLY and CDR2 FYNNEI. The V end was cut by 4 bases, the J end by 0 bases, with 9 bases between. This CDR3 contains 14 residues. CDR3 residues: CASSAREMNTEAFF. The CDR3 region has the DNA TGTGCCAGCAGTGCGCGGGAGATGAACACTGAAGCTTTCTTT.

This clonotype was seen a handful of times. V usage is TRBV20-1 and J usage is TRBJ2-3, with 8 bases that match TRBD2. From germline, CDR1 is DFQATT and CDR2 SNEGSKA (reference sequence). The trim removed 5 bases at V and 4 bases at J, leaving 8 bases unmatched. The CDR3 has 14 residues. The CDR3 loop is CSASGTSLADTQYF. The DNA of the CDR3 is TGCAGTGCTTCCGGGACTAGTCTGGCAGATACGCAGTATTTT.

The rearrangement links TRBV7-6 to TRBJ2-5; a weak D match, TRBD1 (6 bases). The tail of the sequence fits TRBJ2-7 better, so the J call may be wrong. The CDR3 sequence is 14 residues long. Germline V CDR1 and CDR2: SGHVS, FNYEAQ. As DNA, the CDR3 is TGTGCCAGCAGCCCACGGGTTGAGGGGGACGAGCAGTACTTC. It yields the protein CASSPRVEGDEQYF.

The chain has TRBV20-1 and TRBJ2-7, with D tentatively TRBD1 or TRBD2 (5 bases each). The V end was cut by 1 base, the J end by 6 bases, with 22 bases between. The CDR3 spans 16 residues. CDR1 DFQATT and CDR2 SNEGSKA come from the germline V gene (reference sequence). Here the CDR3 reads CSARGLGTEAYCEQYF. In DNA form, the CDR3 reads TGCAGTGCTAGAGGGCTTGGGACGGAAGCATACTGCGAGCAGTACTTC.

This clonotype was observed a handful of times. The rearrangement uses TRBV13 and TRBJ2-4, with 8 bases that match TRBD1. There are 12 residues in the CDR3. The V segment lost 5 bases and the J segment 8 bases; nucleotides outside the gene matches: 2. Germline CDR1 and CDR2: PRHDT and FYEKMQ (reference sequence). The CDR3 DNA follows: TGTGCCAGCAGCGACAGGGGTCACATTCAGTACTTC. Protein sequence: CASSDRGHIQYF.

The rearrangement links TRBV19 to TRBJ2-5; TRBD2 matches 7 bases. With the DNA end fitting TRBJ2-7 better, the J assignment may be wrong. CDR1 LNHDA and CDR2 SQIVND come from the germline V gene (reference sequence). This CDR3 contains 14 residues. In nucleotides, the CDR3 is TGTGCCAGTAGTATGGCTGGGGACTACTACGAGCAGTACTTC. This encodes CASSMAGDYYEQYF.

This rearrangement joins TRBV18 to TRBJ1-4, with a weak D call TRBD1 (5 bases). V lost 3 bases and J 0 bases, leaving 14 bases between the germline ends. The germline V gene has CDR1 KGHSH and CDR2 LQKENI. The CDR3 spans 17 residues. CDR3 nucleotides: TGTGCCAGCTCACCTGAGAAAGGGACGGCAACTAATGAAAAACTGTTTTTT. Residues: CASSPEKGTATNEKLFF.

The chain links TRBV27 to TRBJ1-1; TRBD1 matches at 7 bases. Germline assignment: CDR1 MNHEY and CDR2 SMNVEV (reference sequence). Trimming cost V 6 bases and J 2 bases; bases outside gene matches: 6. The CDR3 contains 14 residues. CDR3 protein: CASRLTGFNTEAFF. Here the CDR3 DNA reads TGTGCCAGCAGGTTGACAGGGTTTAACACTGAAGCTTTCTTT.